The 8 T cell receptor beta chains below were found in one sample sequenced in a study of beta chain features in type 1 diabetes. All of the isolated RNA was reverse transcribed, so expressed TCRB transcripts were sequenced. Profiling relied on immunoSEQ multiplex PCR, and the TCRdb table lists in-frame clones only, not all of them. The sample consists of some 220,000 clones, 9.5% to 13% of them appearing once. The source material was central memory CD4+ T cells from blood. These receptors were taken from a man aged 18 to 29 in good health.

This clone was recorded once. This chain uses TRBV5-1 with TRBJ1-2; D remains ambiguous. Germline lookup yields CDR1 SGHRS and CDR2 YFSETQ. The CDR3 runs 11 residues. The germline V and J ends were trimmed by 0 bases and 10 bases, with 7 bases remaining between them. The CDR3 reads CASSLDATYTF. The CDR3 DNA follows: TGCGCCAGCAGCTTGGACGCGACCTACACCTTC.

This clone has more than one count but fewer than ten. The chain employs TRBV14 and TRBJ2-5; TRBD1 matches 9 bases. This CDR3 spans 16 amino acids. J was trimmed by 0 bases and V by 3 bases; bases with no gene match: 5. Germline V gene data show CDR1 as SGHDN and CDR2 as FVKESK. The CDR3 loop reads CASSQGDRVYQETQYF. The CDR3 DNA reads TGTGCCAGCAGCCAGGGGGACAGGGTGTACCAAGAGACCCAGTACTTC.

In its sample, this clone was seen a few times. The rearrangement uses TRBV5-4 and TRBJ2-1; D possibly corresponds to TRBD1 (5 bases). CDR1 SGHNT and CDR2 YYREEE come from the germline V gene (reference sequence). Between the trimmed V and J ends, which lost 0 bases and 0 bases, there was a span of 7 bases. There are 15 residues in the CDR3. The CDR3 DNA follows: TGTGCCAGCAGCTTGGAAGGGGACTCCTACAATGAGCAGTTCTTC. It encodes CASSLEGDSYNEQFF.

The rearrangement uses TRBV4-2 and TRBJ1-1; no reliable D call. This CDR3 comprises 13 residues. Germline CDR1 is LGHNA and CDR2 is YNFKEQ. V lost 2 bases, J lost 1 base, and 5 bases lay in between. The CDR3 region has the DNA TGTGCCAGCAGCCAATCGAGGAACACTGAAGCTTTCTTT. Translation gives CASSQSRNTEAFF.

The table lists this clone with a few counts. The CDR3 is CASSFNQETQYF. Written as DNA, the CDR3 is TGTGCCAGCTCTTTCAACCAAGAGACCCAGTACTTC. The V and J genes are TRBV18 and TRBJ2-5; D is undetermined. The V end lost 6 bases, the J end lost 0 bases, and 5 bases lay between the germline ends. CDR1 and CDR2 (germline): KGHSH, LQKENI. This CDR3 contains 12 residues.

This clone was observed at least ten times. Other nucleotide sequences from this sample produce the same CDR3. The chain employs TRBV18 and TRBJ2-7; 8 bases are a match to TRBD2. The CDR3 runs 14 residues. V lost 3 bases to trimming and J lost 0 bases; unmatched junction nucleotides: 1. Germline loops: CDR1 KGHSH, CDR2 LQKENI. The CDR3, as DNA: TGTGCCAGCTCACCGGGACTAGTCTCCTACGAGCAGTACTTC. It is translated as CASSPGLVSYEQYF.

The J gene is TRBJ2-4, the V gene TRBV4-3, with a tentative D call TRBD2 (6 bases). Deletions cut 0 bases from V and 1 base from J, with 22 bases between. This CDR3 has 20 amino acids. CDR1 and CDR2 from the germline V gene are LGHNA and YSLEER. CDR3 in amino acids: CASSQDSASVRLGAKNIQYF. CDR3 DNA: TGCGCCAGCAGCCAAGACTCGGCTAGCGTGAGGTTAGGTGCCAAAAACATTCAGTACTTC.

The chain is built from TRBV11-2 and TRBJ2-1, with D hard to call. Trimming cost V 2 bases and J 3 bases, with 11 bases left between them. This CDR3 is 15 amino acids long. Germline-derived CDR1 and CDR2 are SGHAT and FQNNGV. In nucleotides, the CDR3 is TGTGCCAGCAGCTTAACCAGAACTAACTACAATGAGCAGTTCTTC. Its translation is CASSLTRTNYNEQFF.